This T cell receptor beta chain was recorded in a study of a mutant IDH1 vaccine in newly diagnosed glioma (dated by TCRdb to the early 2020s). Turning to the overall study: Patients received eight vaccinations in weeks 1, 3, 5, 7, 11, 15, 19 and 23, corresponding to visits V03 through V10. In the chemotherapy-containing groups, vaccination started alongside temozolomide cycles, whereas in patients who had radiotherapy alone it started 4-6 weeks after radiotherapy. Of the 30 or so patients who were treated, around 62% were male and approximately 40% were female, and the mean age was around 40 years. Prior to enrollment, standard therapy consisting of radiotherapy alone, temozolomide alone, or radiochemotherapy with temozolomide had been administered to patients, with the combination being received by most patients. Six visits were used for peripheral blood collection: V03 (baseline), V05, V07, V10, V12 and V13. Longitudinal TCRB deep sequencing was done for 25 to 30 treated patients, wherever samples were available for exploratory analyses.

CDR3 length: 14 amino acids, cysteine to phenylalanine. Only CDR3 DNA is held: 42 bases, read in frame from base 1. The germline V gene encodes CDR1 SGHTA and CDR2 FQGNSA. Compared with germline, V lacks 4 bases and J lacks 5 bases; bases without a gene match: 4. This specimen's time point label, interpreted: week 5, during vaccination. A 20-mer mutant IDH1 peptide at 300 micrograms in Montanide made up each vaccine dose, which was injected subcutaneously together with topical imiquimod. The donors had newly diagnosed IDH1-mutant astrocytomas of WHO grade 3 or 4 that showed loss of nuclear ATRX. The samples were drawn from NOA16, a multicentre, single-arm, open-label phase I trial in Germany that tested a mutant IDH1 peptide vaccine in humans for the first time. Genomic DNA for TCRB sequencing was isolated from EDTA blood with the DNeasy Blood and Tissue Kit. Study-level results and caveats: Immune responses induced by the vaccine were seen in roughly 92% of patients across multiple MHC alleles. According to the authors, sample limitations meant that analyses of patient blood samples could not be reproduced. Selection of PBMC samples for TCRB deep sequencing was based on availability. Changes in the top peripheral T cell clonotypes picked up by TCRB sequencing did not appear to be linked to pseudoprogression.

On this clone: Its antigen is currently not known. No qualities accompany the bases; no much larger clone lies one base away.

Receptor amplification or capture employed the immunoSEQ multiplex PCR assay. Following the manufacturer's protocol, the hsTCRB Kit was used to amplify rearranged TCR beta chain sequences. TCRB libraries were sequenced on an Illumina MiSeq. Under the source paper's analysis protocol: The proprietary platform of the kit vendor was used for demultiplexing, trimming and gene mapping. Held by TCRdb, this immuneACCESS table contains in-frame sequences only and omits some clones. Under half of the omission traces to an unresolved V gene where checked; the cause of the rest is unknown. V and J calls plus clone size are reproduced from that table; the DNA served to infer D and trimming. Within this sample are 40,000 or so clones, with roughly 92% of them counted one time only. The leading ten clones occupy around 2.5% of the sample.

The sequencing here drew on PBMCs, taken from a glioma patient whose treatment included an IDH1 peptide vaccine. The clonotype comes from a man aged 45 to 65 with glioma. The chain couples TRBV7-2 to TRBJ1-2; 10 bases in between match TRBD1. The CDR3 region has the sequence CASSSGQGEYGYTF. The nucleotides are TGTGCCAGCAGCTCCGGACAGGGGGAGTATGGCTACACCTTC.